Listed below are T cell receptor beta chains from one sample, sequenced in a study of shared clonotypes between healthy human individuals. Assay: immunoSEQ multiplex PCR; the TCRdb copy retains only in-frame clones and omits some. Of approximately 1,000,000 clones in the sample, 75% to 85% were seen once. Sequenced sample: memory CD4+ T cells from PBMCs. The receptors derive from a young man in good health. Some clones in this sample may be carry-over from other donors' samples. The CDR3 runs from the conserved cysteine through the conserved F or W. D genes are given only for firm matches. The size entry is marked missing in some rows and otherwise reads once, few, many or a size class.

>NA|NA|TRBV5-4|TRBJ2-5
CASSKTEGAETQYF
TGTGCCAGCAGTAAGACAGAGGGAGCGGAGACCCAGTACTTC
>NA|NA|TRBV28|TRBJ1-4
CASSYPGQNEKLFF
TGTGCCAGCAGTTACCCAGGGCAGAATGAAAAACTGTTTTTT
>once|TRBD1|TRBV27|TRBJ2-7
CASRRGQGSYEQYF
TGTGCCAGCAGACGAGGACAGGGGTCCTACGAGCAGTACTTC
>NA|NA|TRBV28|TRBJ1-2
CASSTTTGGYTF
TGTGCCAGCAGTACCACGACAGGTGGCTACACCTTC
>NA|TRBD2|TRBV27|TRBJ2-3
CASSLSRTGGLDTQYF
TGTGCCAGCAGTTTAAGTCGGACGGGAGGGCTTGATACGCAGTATTTT
>few|NA|TRBV28|TRBJ1-2
CASSSSSNPGYTF
TGTGCCAGCAGTTCCAGTTCTAATCCTGGCTACACCTTC
>NA|TRBD2|TRBV4-1|TRBJ2-7
CASSQVKRDPKEQYF
TGCGCCAGCAGCCAAGTCAAGCGGGACCCTAAGGAGCAGTACTTC
>NA|TRBD1|TRBV28|TRBJ2-7
CASSSLGTGEYEQYF
TGTGCCAGCAGTTCTCTAGGGACAGGGGAGTACGAGCAGTACTTC
>NA|NA|TRBV7-3|TRBJ2-3
CASSQTSSTDTQYF
TGTGCCAGCAGCCAAACTTCTAGCACAGATACGCAGTATTTT
>NA|NA|TRBV4-3|TRBJ1-6
CASSQARESPLHF
TGCGCCAGCAGCCAAGCTCGGGAATCACCCCTCCACTTT
>once|NA|TRBV7-2|TRBJ1-3
CASSFNTGNTIYF
TGTGCCAGCAGCTTTAATACTGGAAACACCATATATTTT
>NA|NA|TRBV28|TRBJ1-5
CASSLYRRRPQHF
TGTGCCAGCAGTTTATACCGACGACGGCCCCAGCATTTT
>NA|NA|TRBV28|TRBJ1-2
CASREQGGDYGYTF
TGTGCCAGCAGGGAACAAGGGGGAGACTATGGCTACACCTTC
>NA|NA|TRBV7-2|TRBJ1-3
CASSDTTSGNTIYF
TGTGCCAGCAGCGACACGACTTCTGGAAACACCATATATTTT
>NA|NA|TRBV28|TRBJ2-7
CASSLHLLKGSYEQYF
TGTGCCAGCAGTCTCCATCTCCTCAAAGGATCCTACGAGCAGTACTTC
>NA|NA|TRBV18|TRBJ1-5
CASSQGRSNQPQHF
TGTGCCAGCTCACAGGGGCGGAGCAATCAGCCCCAGCATTTT
>NA|NA|TRBV5-1|TRBJ2-3
CASSLGPLDAQYF
TGCGCCAGCAGCTTGGGGCCGCTAGACGCGCAGTATTTT
>NA|TRBD1|TRBV6-1|TRBJ1-2
CASSNRGGNYGYTF
TGTGCCAGCAGCAACAGGGGTGGTAACTATGGCTACACCTTC
>NA|NA|TRBV9|TRBJ2-3
CASSVGGSSTDTQYF
TGTGCCAGCAGCGTAGGCGGGTCTAGCACAGATACGCAGTATTTT
>NA|TRBD2|TRBV15|TRBJ2-3
CATSRDATSGRRWADTQYF
TGTGCCACCAGCAGAGATGCGACTAGCGGGAGGAGGTGGGCAGATACGCAGTATTTT
>NA|NA|TRBV6-6|TRBJ2-7
CASSPMGGTYEQYF
TGTGCCAGCAGTCCCATGGGCGGTACCTACGAGCAGTACTTC
>few|TRBD2|TRBV5-4|TRBJ2-3
CASSGGTSGPRDTQYF
TGTGCCAGCAGCGGGGGGACTAGCGGGCCGAGGGATACGCAGTATTTT
>NA|TRBD1|TRBV4-1|TRBJ1-1
CASSQETGEFSRDTEAFF
TGCGCCAGCAGCCAAGAGACAGGGGAATTTAGTAGGGACACTGAAGCTTTCTTT
>NA|TRBD1|TRBV5-5|TRBJ1-2
CASSRRAGQDPYGYTF
TGTGCCAGCAGCCGTCGAGCGGGACAGGATCCCTATGGCTACACCTTC
>NA|NA|TRBV10-3|TRBJ2-5
CAISPGTLETQYF
TGTGCCATCAGTCCAGGGACTTTAGAGACCCAGTACTTC
>NA|NA|TRBV19|TRBJ1-4
CASTRGGEKLFF
TGTGCCAGTACCCGGGGAGGGGAAAAACTGTTTTTT
>NA|NA|TRBV9|TRBJ1-2
CASSVGPGLNYGYTF
TGTGCCAGCAGCGTAGGACCAGGCTTAAACTATGGCTACACCTTC
>NA|TRBD2|TRBV10-3|TRBJ2-7
CAISESISLAGPTYEQYF
TGTGCCATCAGTGAGTCGATTTCGTTAGCGGGTCCCACCTACGAGCAGTACTTC
>NA|NA|TRBV6-6|TRBJ1-1
CATMPPTAMNTEAFF
TGTGCCACCATGCCCCCGACAGCCATGAACACTGAAGCTTTCTTT
>few|TRBD2|TRBV19|TRBJ2-1
CASSTGTSGQIYNEQFF
TGTGCCAGCTCTACCGGGACTAGCGGACAAATCTACAATGAGCAGTTCTTC